One and the same sample provided the 22 T cell receptor beta chains below, sequenced in a study of blood T cell repertoires in COVID-19. Measured with immunoSEQ multiplex PCR; TCRdb has only the in-frame clones, and not every one. The table shows around 260,000 clones, with around 90% occurring only once. Sequencing input: peripheral blood. Source of these receptors: a human donor in a cohort sampled during active COVID-19.

This clone was seen only once. In DNA, the CDR3 is TGTGCCAGCAGCCCCGACAGGGGAGGTTCTCAGGGCTACACCTTC. It encodes CASSPDRGGSQGYTF. The chain combines TRBV5-4 with TRBJ1-2, with 8 positions matching TRBD1. The CDR3 has 15 residues. Germline V gene lookup returns CDR1 SGHNT and CDR2 YYREEE (reference sequence). J was trimmed by 8 bases and V by 4 bases; bases with no gene match: 13. Filled out from reference TRBV5-4 and TRBJ1-2, the complete variable domain reads ETGVTQSPTHLIKTRGQQVTLRCSSQSGHNTVSWYQQALGQGPQFIFQYYREEENGRGNFPPRFSGLQFPNYSSELNVNALELDDSALYLCASSPDRGGSQGYTFGSGTRLTVV.

The J gene is TRBJ1-1, the V gene TRBV19, with 8 positions matching TRBD1. V lost 5 bases, J lost 5 bases, and 16 bases stayed unmatched. Germline V gene data show CDR1 as LNHDA and CDR2 as SQIVND (reference sequence). This CDR3 has 17 amino acids. CDR3 residues: CASSFRGQGARWTEAFF. CDR3 DNA: TGTGCCAGTAGTTTCAGGGGGCAGGGGGCAAGGTGGACTGAAGCTTTCTTT.

The V gene is TRBV9, the J gene TRBJ1-1, with TRBD1 matching 9 bases. The CDR3 runs to 19 residues. The germline CDR1 and CDR2 sequences are SGDLS and YYNGEE. The junction had 18 bases not matched to a gene; V was cut back by 5 bases and J by 1 base. The CDR3 protein is CASRIRLSDPDRGNTEAFF. CDR3 coding DNA: TGTGCCAGCAGAATAAGGTTGTCAGATCCGGACAGGGGGAACACTGAAGCTTTCTTT. Filled out from reference TRBV9 and TRBJ1-1, the complete variable domain reads DSGVTQTPKHLITATGQRVTLRCSPRSGDLSVYWYQQSLDQGLQFLIQYYNGEERAKGNILERFSAQQFPDLHSELNLSSLELGDSALYFCASRIRLSDPDRGNTEAFFGQGTRLTVV.

The gene calls are TRBV6-2 or TRBV6-3 and TRBJ1-1; D unclear. Looked up from germline, CDR1 is MNHEY and CDR2 is SVGEGT. With 2 bases removed from V and 0 bases from J, the gap between germline ends came to 7 bases. This CDR3 contains 14 residues. The CDR3 DNA reads as TGTGCCAGCAGTTACGGTGCGGTGAACACTGAAGCTTTCTTT. Translating gives CASSYGAVNTEAFF.

The J gene is TRBJ2-7, the V gene TRBV7-9; D might be TRBD1 (7 bases). V was shortened by 5 bases and J by 3 bases, with 11 bases between the two germline ends. CDR3 length: 13 residues. Germline V lookup: CDR1 SEHNR, CDR2 FQNEAQ (reference sequence). CDR3 DNA sequence: TGTGCCAGCAGCGGCGGGACAGTCTACGAGCAGTACTTC. It is translated as CASSGGTVYEQYF.

V is TRBV6-2 or TRBV6-3 and J is TRBJ2-1; 13 nucleotides match TRBD2. Looked up from germline, CDR1 is MNHEY and CDR2 is SVGEGT. The CDR3 runs 16 residues. Trimming took 5 bases from V and 9 from J; bases not matched to a gene: 10. This CDR3 is CASSRLAGGLIGEQFF. The CDR3 DNA is TGTGCCAGCAGTCGACTAGCGGGGGGTCTAATTGGTGAGCAGTTCTTC.

This clone has a single count. The rearrangement joins TRBV7-2 to TRBJ1-5; D possibly corresponds to TRBD1 (5 bases). V lost 1 base to trimming and J lost 0 bases, with 7 bases between them. The CDR3 totals 15 residues. Germline V lookup: CDR1 SGHTA, CDR2 FQGNSA. The CDR3 nucleotides are TGTGCCAGCAGCTTAGGACAGTTTAGCAATCAGCCCCAGCATTTT. This gives the protein CASSLGQFSNQPQHF.

The rearrangement joins TRBV7-9 to TRBJ2-1; 8 nucleotides match TRBD2. Unmatched junction bases numbered 14, after V lost 5 bases and J lost 8 bases. The V gene's germline CDR1 is SEHNR and CDR2 FQNEAQ (reference sequence). There are 16 residues in the CDR3. The CDR3 sequence: CASSHLLAVLRHEQFF. The CDR3 nucleotides read TGTGCCAGCAGCCACCTACTAGCGGTACTCCGTCATGAGCAGTTCTTC.

The CDR3 region is CAISEVAGEDTQYF. The CDR3 bases are TGTGCCATCAGTGAAGTAGCGGGGGAAGATACGCAGTATTTT. The chain recombines TRBV10-3 with TRBJ2-3; 9 bases line up with TRBD2. The CDR3 totals 14 residues. J lost 5 bases, V lost 3 bases, and 3 bases had no gene match. CDR1 is ENHRY and CDR2 is SYGVKD in the germline V gene.

J is TRBJ2-7 and V is TRBV5-1; no firm D call. The CDR3 sequence is 14 residues long. Between the trimmed V and J ends, which lost 0 bases and 3 bases, there was a span of 10 bases. The V gene's germline CDR1 is SGHRS and CDR2 YFSETQ. CDR3 DNA sequence: TGCGCCAGCAGCTTGGATCGGTTTCTCTACGAGCAGTACTTC. It translates to CASSLDRFLYEQYF.

V usage is TRBV4-3 and J usage is TRBJ2-1, with 11 bases fitting TRBD2. Germline values: CDR1 LGHNA, CDR2 YSLEER. The CDR3 consists of 15 residues. Trimming at V came to 4 bases and at J to 8 bases, leaving 7 bases not matched to a gene. DNA for the CDR3: TGCGCCAGCAGCCTAGCGGGAGGGCCGATTGATGAGCAGTTCTTC. It translates to CASSLAGGPIDEQFF.

The chain is built from TRBV27 and TRBJ1-1; 9 bases line up with TRBD1. Germline V CDR1 and CDR2: MNHEY, SMNVEV (reference sequence). V shed 8 bases and J 4 bases; nucleotides not matched to a gene: 8. The CDR3 is made up of 14 amino acids. The CDR3 bases are TGTGCCAGCTTCCCGACAGGGGGGAGCACTGAAGCTTTCTTT. Its translation: CASFPTGGSTEAFF.

This chain links TRBV9 with TRBJ1-2, with 8 bases aligning to TRBD1. V was pared by 3 bases and J by 7 bases, with 5 bases of the junction left unmatched. The CDR3 consists of 13 residues. Germline CDR1 reads SGDLS; CDR2 reads YYNGEE. CDR3 sequence (DNA): TGTGCCAGCAGCGGGATGACAGGGGTTGGCTACACCTTC. It is translated as CASSGMTGVGYTF.

The rearrangement links TRBV19 to TRBJ1-6, with 8 positions matching TRBD1. From germline, CDR1 is LNHDA and CDR2 SQIVND (reference sequence). With V trimmed by 3 bases and J by 3 bases, 1 base remained unmatched. The CDR3 loop spans 15 amino acids. CDR3 sequence (DNA): TGTGCCAGTAGTATGACAGGGGACTATAATTCACCCCTCCACTTT. Residues: CASSMTGDYNSPLHF.

The genes are TRBV5-1 and TRBJ2-7; 16 nucleotides align to TRBD2. V lost 3 bases, J lost 4 bases, and 10 bases stayed unmatched. The germline gives CDR1 SGHRS, CDR2 YFSETQ. CDR3 length: 18 amino acids. Here the CDR3 reads CASSWGLAGGRFRYEQYF. CDR3 nucleotide sequence: TGCGCCAGCAGCTGGGGACTAGCGGGAGGGCGCTTCAGATACGAGCAGTACTTC.

In this sample, this clone turned up once. The genes are TRBV27 and TRBJ1-2; 9 bases are a match to TRBD1. Losses at the gene ends were 4 bases for V and 6 bases for J; bases not matched to a gene: 18. Germline V gene lookup returns CDR1 MNHEY and CDR2 SMNVEV (reference sequence). The CDR3 is 18 amino acids. CDR3 in amino acids: CASSSSGQGIVEEDGYTF. CDR3 DNA: TGTGCCAGCAGTTCCTCAGGACAGGGGATCGTAGAGGAAGATGGCTACACCTTC.

This chain connects TRBV28 to TRBJ1-3; unclear D gene. CDR1 and CDR2 from the germline V gene are MDHEN and SYDVKM. This CDR3 comprises 16 residues. Deletions cut 6 bases from V and 5 bases from J, with 20 bases between. DNA of the CDR3: TGTGCCAGCAGCCTCCTGGGAGGTCAGGACCGAAACACCATATATTTT. Amino acid sequence: CASSLLGGQDRNTIYF.

The chain employs TRBV18 and TRBJ1-4; TRBD1 matches at 8 bases. Unmatched junction bases numbered 7, after V lost 11 bases and J lost 5 bases. The CDR3 runs to 13 residues. In germline, CDR1 is KGHSH, CDR2 LQKENI. This CDR3 reads CASRTGINEKLFF. The CDR3 DNA follows: TGTGCCTCCCGGACAGGGATCAATGAAAAACTGTTTTTT. The complete variable domain, with remaining parts taken from reference TRBV18 and TRBJ1-4, reads NAGVMQNPRHLVRRRGQEARLRCSPMKGHSHVYWYRQLPEEGLKFMVYLQKENIIDESGMPKERFSAEFPKEGPSILRIQQVVRGDSAAYFCASRTGINEKLFFGSGTQLSVL.

CDR3 residues: CASSPQGYTSYNEQFF. The CDR3 nucleotides read TGTGCCAGCAGTCCACAGGGGTATACTTCATACAATGAGCAGTTCTTC. This sequence joins TRBV11-2 and TRBJ2-1, with 7 bases aligning to TRBD1. CDR3 length: 16 residues. Looked up from germline, CDR1 is SGHAT and CDR2 is FQNNGV. J was trimmed by 4 bases and V by 6 bases; bases with no gene match: 12. The full variable domain, completed using reference TRBV11-2 and TRBJ2-1, is EAGVAQSPRYKIIEKRQSVAFWCNPISGHATLYWYQQILGQGPKLLIQFQNNGVVDDSQLPKDRFSAERLKGVDSTLKIQPAKLEDSAVYLCASSPQGYTSYNEQFFGPGTRLTVL.

This chain joins TRBV6-4 and TRBJ2-1; 7 positions agree with TRBD2. There are 15 residues in the CDR3. The V gene end was trimmed by 10 bases and the J gene end by 1 base; junction bases not matched to a gene: 10. The germline gives CDR1 MRHNA, CDR2 SNTAGT. In DNA, the CDR3 is TGTGCCACCCAGCGGCAGGGAGGGTCCTACAATGAGCAGTTCTTC. Encoded protein: CATQRQGGSYNEQFF.

The genes are TRBV30 and TRBJ1-1; TRBD1 might be the D (5 bases). The CDR3 is made up of 13 amino acids. Deletions cut 2 bases from V and 2 bases from J, with 9 bases between. Per germline, CDR1 GTSNPN and CDR2 SVGIG (reference sequence). CDR3 protein: CAWSWTTNTEAFF. For the CDR3, the DNA is TGTGCCTGGAGTTGGACAACAAACACTGAAGCTTTCTTT.

V usage is TRBV10-3 and J usage is TRBJ1-2, with D unresolved. This CDR3 contains 14 residues. Trimming stripped 10 bases from V and 6 bases from J, with 21 bases between. CDR1 and CDR2 (germline): ENHRY, SYGVKD. Here the CDR3 reads CANRPAGVTDGYTF. The CDR3 DNA follows: TGTGCCAACCGCCCGGCAGGTGTAACGGATGGCTACACCTTC.